The rows below give T cell receptor beta chains drawn from one sample of a study of CD8 T cells in Susac syndrome. One entry per CDR3 protein results from TCRdb running MiXCR on the immunoSEQ multiplex PCR reads. Among about 80,000 distinct CDR3 sequences listed, 85% to 95% were seen once. Sequences were obtained from CD8+ T cells from PBMCs. These receptors originate from a human donor in good health. CDR3s include the opening cysteine and the closing phenylalanine or tryptophan. A D gene is named only where the DNA matches it firmly. A clone size is listed for some rows: how often the clone was seen (once, few, many), or a class if it is expanded.

v_gene	len	j_gene	d_gene	abundance	CDR3aa	CDR3nt
TRBV7-9	14	TRBJ2-5	NA	NA	CASSPSGIQETQYF	TGTGCCAGCAGCCCTTCAGGGATCCAAGAGACCCAGTACTTC
TRBV25-1	13	TRBJ1-5	NA	once	CASSDLSNQPQHF	TGTGCCAGCAGTGACCTTAGCAATCAGCCCCAGCATTTT
TRBV4-1	15	TRBJ2-2	NA	few	CASSQEGGLTGELFF	TGCGCCAGCAGCCAAGAGGGTGGACTCACCGGGGAGCTGTTTTTT
TRBV10-2	11	TRBJ1-2	NA	NA	CASRSGLGYTF	TGCGCCAGTCGGTCAGGGTTGGGCTACACCTTC
TRBV27	16	TRBJ2-7	NA	NA	CASSFSLGTHSYEQYF	TGTGCCAGCAGTTTCAGTCTGGGGACGCACTCCTACGAGCAGTACTTC
TRBV5-1	16	TRBJ2-7	NA	NA	CASSPRSPSGAYKQYF	TGCGCCAGCAGCCCTCGGTCACCTTCGGGGGCGTACAAGCAGTACTTC
TRBV12-3/TRBV12-4	16	TRBJ1-1	NA	NA	CASSSTGTSYDTEAFF	TGTGCCAGCAGCTCAACCGGGACCTCCTACGACACTGAAGCTTTCTTT
TRBV20-1	15	TRBJ2-1	TRBD1	NA	CSARMDRVTYNEQFF	TGCAGTGCTAGAATGGACAGGGTCACCTACAATGAGCAGTTCTTC
TRBV28	21	TRBJ2-6	NA	NA	CASSLPTSDTSGPSGANVLTF	TGTGCCAGCAGTTTACCGACCTCAGACACGTCGGGTCCCTCTGGGGCCAACGTCCTGACTTTC
TRBV5-1	13	TRBJ1-1	TRBD1	NA	CASSLGTDRVAFF	TGCGCCAGCAGCTTGGGGACGGACAGGGTAGCTTTCTTT
TRBV30	13	TRBJ1-1	TRBD1	NA	CACAGQGNTEAFF	TGTGCCTGCGCCGGACAGGGGAACACTGAAGCTTTCTTT
TRBV5-1	16	TRBJ2-3	NA	NA	CASTTILPGSTDTQYF	TGCGCCAGCACCACCATCCTCCCAGGAAGCACAGATACGCAGTATTTT
TRBV9	17	TRBJ2-4	NA	NA	CASSVDTGELAKNIQYF	TGTGCCAGCAGCGTAGATACAGGAGAACTAGCCAAAAACATTCAGTACTTC
TRBV6-5	15	TRBJ1-2	TRBD1	NA	CASSYPDRGTYGYTF	TGTGCCAGCAGTTACCCGGACAGGGGGACCTATGGCTACACCTTC
TRBV7-6	16	TRBJ2-2	TRBD1	NA	CASSRIEGQATGELFF	TGTGCCAGCAGTCGGATAGAGGGACAGGCCACCGGGGAGCTGTTTTTT
TRBV5-4	12	TRBJ1-6	NA	NA	CASSMDKAPLHF	TGTGCCAGCAGCATGGATAAGGCGCCCCTCCACTTT
TRBV10-3	16	TRBJ1-1	NA	NA	CAISERFALMNTEAFF	TGTGCCATCAGTGAGCGGTTCGCATTAATGAACACTGAAGCTTTCTTT
TRBV20-1	15	TRBJ1-5	NA	once	CSARSRDPTAQPQHF	TGCAGTGCTAGAAGCCGGGACCCGACGGCTCAGCCCCAGCATTTT
TRBV5-4	16	TRBJ2-1	NA	NA	CASSLYSGGSYNEQFF	TGTGCCAGCAGCTTGTACTCGGGCGGTTCCTACAATGAGCAGTTCTTC
TRBV2	12	TRBJ1-2	NA	NA	CASRGGFYGYTF	TGTGCCAGCAGGGGAGGCTTCTATGGCTACACCTTC
TRBV4-1	15	TRBJ2-3	TRBD2	NA	CASTQRSGGADTQYF	TGCGCCAGCACCCAGCGTAGCGGGGGGGCAGATACGCAGTATTTT
TRBV20-1	13	TRBJ2-7	TRBD1	NA	CSAGHRGTYEQYF	TGCAGTGCGGGTCACAGGGGAACCTACGAGCAGTACTTC
TRBV27	16	TRBJ2-1	TRBD2	NA	CASSSLTSEGGDEQFF	TGTGCCAGCAGTTCCCTGACTAGCGAGGGGGGGGATGAGCAGTTCTTC
TRBV7-9	16	TRBJ2-3	NA	once	CASTLGLGGSTDTQYF	TGTGCCAGCACCTTAGGTCTTGGCGGCTCCACAGATACGCAGTATTTT
TRBV6-7	14	TRBJ2-1	TRBD2	NA	CASSYCGRGDEQFF	TGTGCCAGCAGTTACTGCGGGAGGGGCGATGAGCAGTTCTTC
TRBV28	16	TRBJ2-1	TRBD1	few	CASSPGTGGAYNEQFF	TGTGCCAGCAGTCCTGGGACAGGGGGCGCGTACAATGAGCAGTTCTTC
TRBV7-9	15	TRBJ1-1	NA	NA	CASRPTPGRNTEAFF	TGTGCCAGCAGACCAACCCCAGGGAGGAACACTGAAGCTTTCTTT
TRBV7-9	12	TRBJ2-1	NA	NA	CASSGPGTAQFF	TGTGCCAGCAGCGGACCCGGGACTGCGCAGTTCTTC
TRBV12-3/TRBV12-4	15	TRBJ2-1	NA	once	CASSYPGVGSDEQFF	TGTGCCAGCAGCTATCCGGGGGTGGGGAGCGATGAGCAGTTCTTC
TRBV19	15	TRBJ1-1	NA	NA	CASSKGQSMNTEAFF	TGTGCCAGTAGTAAAGGACAGTCCATGAACACTGAAGCTTTCTTT
TRBV7-9	13	TRBJ2-7	NA	NA	CASSLVDSYEQYF	TGTGCCAGCAGCTTAGTGGATTCCTACGAGCAGTACTTC
TRBV7-9	14	TRBJ2-5	NA	NA	CASSLDLQKETQYF	TGTGCCAGCAGCTTAGATTTGCAAAAAGAGACCCAGTACTTC
TRBV12-3/TRBV12-4	18	TRBJ2-7	NA	NA	CASSLSDVSLGPGYEQYF	TGTGCCAGCAGTTTATCGGACGTCTCGTTGGGCCCAGGGTACGAGCAGTACTTC
TRBV20-1	16	TRBJ1-4	NA	NA	CSARGVGTTPNEKLFF	TGCAGTGCCCGAGGGGTTGGGACCACCCCTAATGAAAAACTGTTTTTT
TRBV11-2	13	TRBJ2-1	NA	NA	CASSLVQLNEQFF	TGTGCCAGCAGCTTAGTACAGCTCAATGAGCAGTTCTTC